This passage covers 9 T cell receptor beta chains from one sample sequenced in a study of CD8 T cells in ankylosing spondylitis. MiXCR was run by TCRdb on the 5' RACE reads, yielding one entry per CDR3 protein. The table includes approximately 28,000 distinct CDR3 sequences, over 6.5% detected once. What was sequenced was blood. The receptors shown here come from a male donor with ankylosing spondylitis or in good health (not recorded which).

The rearrangement joins TRBV28 to TRBJ2-1, with TRBD2 matching 8 bases. The J segment lost 7 bases and the V segment lost 3 bases, leaving 5 bases of the junction unmatched. This CDR3 is built from 14 residues. The germline CDR1 and CDR2 sequences are MDHEN and SYDVKM. The CDR3 here is CASSFSSGKNEQFF. The CDR3 DNA is TGTGCCAGCAGTTTCAGTAGCGGGAAAAATGAGCAGTTCTTC. Combining the CDR3 with reference TRBV28 and TRBJ2-1 gives the whole variable domain DVKVTQSSRYLVKRTGEKVFLECVQDMDHENMFWYRQDPGLGLRLIYFSYDVKMKEKGDIPEGYSVSREKKERFSLILESASTNQTSMYLCASSFSSGKNEQFFGPGTRLTVL.

This clonotype was detected ten times or more. This sequence joins TRBV24-1 and TRBJ1-5; unclear D gene. There are 12 residues in the CDR3. Germline loops: CDR1 KGHDR, CDR2 SFDVKD. V gave up 4 bases and J gave up 5 bases, with 5 bases separating them. Here the CDR3 DNA reads TGTGCCACCAGTGACGGGTATCAGCCCCAGCATTTT. This translates into CATSDGYQPQHF.

The V gene is TRBV6-2 or TRBV6-3, the J gene TRBJ2-2, with D unclear. Per the germline V gene, CDR1 is MNHEY and CDR2 is SVGEGT. This CDR3 region has 14 residues. Trimming removed 10 bases from V and 0 bases from J, with 12 bases in between. CDR3 in DNA: TGTGCCATCCCGAGGAGCGCGAACACCGGGGAGCTGTTTTTT. Protein: CAIPRSANTGELFF.

This clonotype turned up a few times. J is TRBJ2-2 and V is TRBV6-2 or TRBV6-3; D call uncertain. The V gene lost 8 bases and the J gene lost 1 base, with 11 bases spanning the gap. CDR1 and CDR2 (germline): MNHEY, SVGEGT. This CDR3 region has 14 residues. CDR3 residues: CASRASLNTGELFF. CDR3 nucleotides: TGTGCCAGCCGGGCCAGCCTGAACACCGGGGAGCTGTTTTTT.

This clonotype was observed many times. CDR3 bases: TGTGCCAGCAGTCCGACAGGGTACGAAGCTTTCTTT. Translating gives CASSPTGYEAFF. The gene calls are TRBV12-3 or TRBV12-4 and TRBJ1-1, with TRBD1 identical over 7 bases. This CDR3 has 12 amino acids. Losses at the gene ends were 5 bases for V and 8 bases for J; bases not matched to a gene: 5.

In this sample, this clonotype turned up many times. The rearrangement links TRBV11-3 to TRBJ2-2; D unresolved. This CDR3 is built from 14 residues. The germline CDR1 and CDR2 sequences are SGHNT and YENEEA. Trimming removed 2 bases at V and 1 base at J, with 5 bases between. Here the CDR3 reads CASSLLQNTGELFF. The CDR3 DNA follows: TGTGCCAGCAGCTTACTACAGAACACCGGGGAGCTGTTTTTT.

In this sample, this clonotype turned up a few times. This chain uses TRBV13 with TRBJ2-7, with unresolved D. V lost 5 bases to trimming and J lost 4 bases, with 12 bases between them. The CDR3 is 13 amino acids. Germline V gene sequence: CDR1 PRHDT, CDR2 FYEKMQ (reference sequence). CDR3 protein: CASSAKTGYEQYF. The CDR3 DNA sequence: TGTGCCAGCAGCGCCAAGACTGGATACGAGCAGTACTTC.

This clonotype was picked up a small number of times. The genes are TRBV7-9 and TRBJ1-1; unclear D gene. Trimming took off 1 base at V and 4 bases at J, with 4 bases between the two ends. Germline lookup yields CDR1 SEHNR and CDR2 FQNEAQ (reference sequence). This CDR3 is 12 amino acids long. CDR3 amino acids: CASSLDTTEAFF. For the CDR3, the DNA is TGTGCCAGCAGCTTAGACACCACTGAAGCTTTCTTT.

CDR3 nucleotide sequence: TGTGCCAGCAGCTCTAGACTTTTGGGTGGGGAGACCCAGTACTTC. It is translated as CASSSRLLGGETQYF. The V and J genes are TRBV11-2 and TRBJ2-5; no reliable D call. Trimming removed 4 bases at V and 5 bases at J, with 17 bases between. The CDR3 runs to 15 residues. Germline CDR1 reads SGHAT; CDR2 reads FQNNGV.